One and the same sample provided the 5 T cell receptor beta chains below, sequenced in a study of CD8 T cells in ankylosing spondylitis. Study-wide results and limits: A TCR beta motif made of several highly homologous variants seemed typical of ankylosing spondylitis blood.

These receptors lack a known antigen. A single record per CDR3 protein comes from TCRdb applying MiXCR to the 5' RACE reads. Of under 950,000 distinct CDR3 sequences listed, roughly 20% are singletons. Sequences were obtained from blood, either unsorted or a sorted T cell fraction (not recorded which). Receptors were obtained from a male donor with ankylosing spondylitis.

The CDR3 here is CASSYVSGNGEKLFF. CDR3 DNA sequence: TGTGCCAGCAGTTACGTCTCGGGGAACGGTGAAAAACTGTTTTTT. The gene calls are TRBV6-5 and TRBJ1-4; D uncertain. V lost 2 bases to trimming and J lost 7 bases, with 14 bases between them. This CDR3 is built from 15 residues. Germline assignment: CDR1 MNHEY and CDR2 SVGAGI.

This clonotype has more than one count but fewer than ten. The chain's CDR3 is CAIKGNDRRNTGELFF. The CDR3 DNA sequence: TGTGCCATCAAAGGGAATGACAGGAGGAACACCGGGGAGCTGTTTTTT. The gene calls are TRBV10-3 and TRBJ2-2, with TRBD1 as a possible D gene (6 bases). Germline V gene data show CDR1 as ENHRY and CDR2 as SYGVKD. There are 16 residues in the CDR3. Trimming removed 7 bases from V and 1 base from J, with 16 bases in between.

The table lists this clonotype with a few counts. The chain couples TRBV3-1 to TRBJ2-5; D is possibly TRBD2 (6 bases). Germline V gives CDR1 LGHDT, CDR2 YNNKEL (reference sequence). V was trimmed by 5 bases and J by 4 bases, leaving 8 bases between them. The CDR3 is 12 amino acids. CDR3 DNA: TGTGCCAGCAGCGGGGGGTCAGAGACCCAGTACTTC. Translating it yields CASSGGSETQYF.

The rearrangement uses TRBV6-1 and TRBJ1-6, with D hard to call. The length of the CDR3 is 15 residues. Per germline, CDR1 MNHNS and CDR2 SASEGT. V was shortened by 6 bases and J by 7 bases, with 16 bases between the two germline ends. The CDR3 DNA is TGTGCCAGCAGCCCGATCGGGGATGGCAATTCACCCCTCCACTTT. Translating it yields CASSPIGDGNSPLHF.

This clonotype was seen a handful of times. The chain has TRBV15 and TRBJ1-6; unclear D gene. CDR3 length equals 15 residues. The ends were cut back, 1 base at V and 9 bases at J, with 13 bases in the middle. Per germline, CDR1 LNHNV and CDR2 YYDKDF (reference sequence). For the CDR3, the DNA is TGTGCCACCAGCAGAGGGCAATTTGGACGTTCACCCCTCCACTTT. Protein sequence: CATSRGQFGRSPLHF.